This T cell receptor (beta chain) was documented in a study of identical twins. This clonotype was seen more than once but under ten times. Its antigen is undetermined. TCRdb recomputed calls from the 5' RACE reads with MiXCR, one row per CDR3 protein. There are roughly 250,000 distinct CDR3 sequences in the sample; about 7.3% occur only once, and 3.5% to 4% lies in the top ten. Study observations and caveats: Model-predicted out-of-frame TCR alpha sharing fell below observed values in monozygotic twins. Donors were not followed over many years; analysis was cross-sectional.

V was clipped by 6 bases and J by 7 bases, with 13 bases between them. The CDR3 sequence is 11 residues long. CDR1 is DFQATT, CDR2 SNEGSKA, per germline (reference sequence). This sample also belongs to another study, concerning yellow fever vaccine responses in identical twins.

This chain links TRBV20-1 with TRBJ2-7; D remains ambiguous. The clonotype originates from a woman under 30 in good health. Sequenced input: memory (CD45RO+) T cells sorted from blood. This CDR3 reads CSAADGPEQYV. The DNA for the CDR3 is TGCAGTGCCGCGGACGGCCCGGAGCAGTACGTC.